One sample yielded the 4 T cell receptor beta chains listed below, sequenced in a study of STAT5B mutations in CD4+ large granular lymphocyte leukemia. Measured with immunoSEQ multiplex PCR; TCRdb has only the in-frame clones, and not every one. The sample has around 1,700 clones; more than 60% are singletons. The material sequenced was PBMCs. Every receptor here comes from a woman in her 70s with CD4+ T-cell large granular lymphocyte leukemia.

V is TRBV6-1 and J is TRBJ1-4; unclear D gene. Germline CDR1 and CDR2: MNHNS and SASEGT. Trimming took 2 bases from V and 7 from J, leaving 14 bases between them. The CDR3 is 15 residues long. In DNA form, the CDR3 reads TGTGCCAGCAGTGAATCGGGAAGGGTTGGTGAAAAACTGTTTTTT. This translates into CASSESGRVGEKLFF.

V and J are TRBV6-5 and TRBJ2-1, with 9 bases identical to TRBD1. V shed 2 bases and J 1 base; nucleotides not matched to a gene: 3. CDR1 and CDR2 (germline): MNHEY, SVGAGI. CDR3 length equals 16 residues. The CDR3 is CASSYSGTGSYNEQFF. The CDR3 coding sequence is TGTGCCAGCAGTTACAGCGGGACAGGGTCCTACAATGAGCAGTTCTTC.

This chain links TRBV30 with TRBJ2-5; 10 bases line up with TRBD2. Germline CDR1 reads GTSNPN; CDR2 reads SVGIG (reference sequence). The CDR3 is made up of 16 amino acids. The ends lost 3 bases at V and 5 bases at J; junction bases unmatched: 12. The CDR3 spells CAWSRGSGRVGETQYF. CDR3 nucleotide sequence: TGTGCCTGGAGCCGGGGGAGCGGGAGGGTTGGGGAGACCCAGTACTTC.

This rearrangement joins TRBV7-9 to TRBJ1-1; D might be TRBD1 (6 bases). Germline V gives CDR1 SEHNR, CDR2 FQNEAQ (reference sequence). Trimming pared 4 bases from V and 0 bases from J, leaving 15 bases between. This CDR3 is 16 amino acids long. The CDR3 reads CASSSPADSLNTEAFF. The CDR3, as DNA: TGTGCCAGCAGCTCCCCCGCGGACAGCTTGAACACTGAAGCTTTCTTT.